The TCR beta chain under discussion was sequenced for a study of T cell responses to AZD1222 COVID-19 vaccine. Measured with immunoSEQ multiplex PCR; TCRdb has only the in-frame clones, and not every one. The sample holds 90,000 to 120,000 clones, about 89% seen once. In the case of this clone: What it recognizes is unknown.

Study-wide results and limits: Clonal diversity was possibly underestimated; the donors were predominantly white British and more often female. Repertoire samples came only from after the peak T cell response.

Sequencing was performed on peripheral blood, taken 28 days after the second dose of the MenACWY control vaccine. The clonotype originates from an adult who received the MenACWY meningococcal vaccine as a control.

The CDR3 protein is CASSLERQGEQYF. The CDR3 region has the DNA TGTGCCAGCAGCTTGGAACGACAGGGAGAGCAGTACTTC. This chain uses TRBV5-4 with TRBJ2-7, with 7 bases fitting TRBD1. The CDR3 covers 13 residues. Germline V gene sequence: CDR1 SGHNT, CDR2 YYREEE (reference sequence). The V and J ends lost 0 bases and 7 bases, in that order; junction bases with no gene match: 4. Using reference TRBV5-4 and TRBJ2-7 for the parts outside the CDR3, the full variable domain is ETGVTQSPTHLIKTRGQQVTLRCSSQSGHNTVSWYQQALGQGPQFIFQYYREEENGRGNFPPRFSGLQFPNYSSELNVNALELDDSALYLCASSLERQGEQYFGPGTRLTVT.